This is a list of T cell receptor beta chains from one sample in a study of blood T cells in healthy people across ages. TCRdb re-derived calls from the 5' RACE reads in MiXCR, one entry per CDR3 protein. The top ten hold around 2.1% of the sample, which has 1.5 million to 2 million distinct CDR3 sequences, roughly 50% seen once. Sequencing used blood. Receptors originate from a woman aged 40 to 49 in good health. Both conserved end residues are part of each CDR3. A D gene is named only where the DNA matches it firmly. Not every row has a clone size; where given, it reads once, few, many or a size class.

TGTGCCAGCAGCTCGATCCGGGACAGGGATGACCAAGAGACCCAGTACTTC CASSSIRDRDDQETQYF TRBJ2-5 . TRBD1 TRBV7-9
TGTGCCAGCAGTGAGCTACCTAAGCAGTACTTC CASSELPKQYF TRBJ2-5 . . TRBV6-1
TGCAGCGTTCGTGGGGGACTAGCGGGGGGTGGGACCCAGTACTTC CSVRGGLAGGGTQYF TRBJ2-5 few TRBD2 TRBV29-1
TGCAGTGCTATCATTGAGACTAGCGGGCGATACACCGGGGAGCTGTTTTTT CSAIIETSGRYTGELFF TRBJ2-2 . TRBD2 TRBV20-1
TGTGCCAGCAGTGAAAGAACAGGGATCTATGGCTACACCTTC CASSERTGIYGYTF TRBJ1-2 few . TRBV25-1
TGTGCCAGCAGTTACCCAGGGGGCTATGGCTACACCTTC CASSYPGGYGYTF TRBJ1-2 many TRBD1 TRBV6-5
TGTGCCAGCAGCTTGGTACAGGGATCCCTCTACGAGCAGTACTTC CASSLVQGSLYEQYF TRBJ2-7 . . TRBV5-5
TGTGCCAGCAGCTTAGTAGACAGGGCGGGCCAGTATTTT CASSLVDRAGQYF TRBJ2-3 few TRBD1 TRBV7-2
TGTGCCAGCAGCTTAAAAGGGGGTTCCGAGCAGTACTTC CASSLKGGSEQYF TRBJ2-7 . . TRBV7-8
TGCAGCGTTGGAGACAGCTACGAGCAGTACTTC CSVGDSYEQYF TRBJ2-7 many . TRBV29-1
TGTGCCAGCAGTGACCTCGGGACAGGCGGTTTGTACACCTTC CASSDLGTGGLYTF TRBJ1-2 few TRBD1 TRBV12-3/TRBV12-4
TGTACCAGCAGTGAAGGACTAGCGTGGGAGCAGTACTTC CTSSEGLAWEQYF TRBJ2-7 . TRBD2 TRBV6-1
TGTGCCAGCAGTTCCACAGGGATCTATGGCTACACCTTC CASSSTGIYGYTF TRBJ1-2 . . TRBV28
TGCAGTGCTACGGGTGCAGGGGGCGCCCTAGGGGATGAGCAGTTCTTC CSATGAGGALGDEQFF TRBJ2-1 . TRBD1 TRBV20-1
TGTGCCAGCGGCTGGGCCCCGAGCTCACCCCTCCACTTT CASGWAPSSPLHF TRBJ1-6 . . TRBV27
TGTGCCAGCAGCCCTAACCAGGGTACGGGAAATGAAAAACTGTTTTTT CASSPNQGTGNEKLFF TRBJ1-4 few . TRBV7-2
TGTGCCAGCGGGTGGACAGGTTCTGGCTACACCTTC CASGWTGSGYTF TRBJ1-2 . TRBD1 TRBV25-1
TGCGCCAGCACCTTGGGGCCGGGGGTTGATGAGACCCAGTACTTC CASTLGPGVDETQYF TRBJ2-5 . . TRBV5-1
TGTGCCAGCAGCGGGGGCTCCCTCGGAGAGACCCAGTACTTC CASSGGSLGETQYF TRBJ2-5 . . TRBV7-2
TGTGCCAGCAGCCAAGAACCCTTGTACAGGGGCTACAATGAGCAGTTCTTC CASSQEPLYRGYNEQFF TRBJ2-1 few TRBD1 TRBV14
TGTGCCAGCAGAAGGACAGTTGAAGCTTTCTTT CASRRTVEAFF TRBJ1-1 once . TRBV28
TGCGCCAGCAGCCAAGTATCGGGACACAGCTCCTACGAGCAGTACTTC CASSQVSGHSSYEQYF TRBJ2-7 . . TRBV4-1